This T cell receptor (beta chain) is drawn from a study of shared clonotypes between healthy human individuals. Produced via immunoSEQ multiplex PCR; TCRdb's table is partial and in-frame only. The sample carries approximately 97,000 clones, 67% recorded once. The CD8 memory fraction combined CD45RO+ cells with TemRA cells (CCR7-negative CD45RA+). The CDR3 spans 16 residues. The V gene's germline CDR1 is SGHAT and CDR2 FQNNGV. Trimming left V 0 bases short and J 3 bases short, with 14 bases between. Source material: memory CD8+ T cells sorted from blood. Described subset: CD45RO+ cells pooled with CCR7-negative TemRA cells. The chain uses TRBV11-2 and TRBJ1-2; possibly TRBD1 for D (5 bases). This clonotype originated in a man in his thirties or forties in good health. The CDR3 sequence is CASSLDTGVWDYGYTF. As DNA, the CDR3 is TGTGCCAGCAGCTTAGATACGGGGGTTTGGGACTATGGCTACACCTTC.